The sequence of this T cell receptor beta chain was determined in a study of a mutant IDH1 vaccine in newly diagnosed glioma (dated by TCRdb to about 2021). With regard to the full study: Across visits V03 through V10, patients got a total of eight vaccinations, given in weeks 1, 3, 5, 7, 11, 15, 19 and 23. Vaccination was initiated 4-6 weeks after radiotherapy alone, or concurrently with temozolomide cycles in the chemotherapy-containing groups. Of the approximately 33 treated patients, roughly 60% were male and approximately 38% were female, and a mean age of 40.4 years was recorded. Prior to enrollment, standard therapy consisting of radiotherapy alone, temozolomide alone, or radiochemotherapy with temozolomide had been administered to patients, with the combination being received by most patients. Peripheral blood was collected at six visits: V03 (baseline), V05, V07, V10, V12 and V13. Longitudinal TCRB deep sequencing was performed for 25 to 30 treated patients wherever samples were available for exploratory analyses.

Summary of the overall study and its limitations: It was noted by the authors that analyses of patient blood samples could not be reproduced owing to sample limitations. Immune responses induced by the vaccine were seen in over 90% of patients across multiple MHC alleles. Pseudoprogression appeared unrelated to alterations in the top peripheral T cell clonotypes detected by TCRB sequencing. Selection of PBMC samples for TCRB deep sequencing was based on availability.

The junction shows trimming of 5 bases on V and 7 bases on J, and the gene matches do not reach 10 bases of it. The CDR3 spans 15 residues, from the cysteine through the phenylalanine. The entry retains the CDR3 DNA only, 45 bases that are in frame from base 1. CDR1 and CDR2 are drawn from the germline V gene: SGHVS, FNYEAQ. This specimen's time point label, per the study, means: week 11, during vaccination. A 20-mer mutant IDH1 peptide at 300 micrograms in Montanide made up each vaccine dose, which was injected subcutaneously together with topical imiquimod. Donors had newly diagnosed WHO grade 3 or 4 IDH1-mutant astrocytomas with loss of nuclear ATRX. The samples were drawn from NOA16, a multicentre, single-arm, open-label phase I trial in Germany that tested a mutant IDH1 peptide vaccine in humans for the first time. Genomic DNA for TCRB sequencing was extracted from EDTA blood using the DNeasy Blood and Tissue Kit.

For this clone: It lacks a known antigen. Base qualities are not provided; no much larger clone lies one nucleotide away.

Receptor libraries were prepared by the immunoSEQ multiplex PCR assay. Rearranged TCR beta chain sequences were amplified with the hsTCRB Kit following the manufacturer's protocol. An Illumina MiSeq was used to sequence the TCRB libraries. In the source study's methods: The kit vendor's proprietary platform handled demultiplexing, trimming and gene mapping. The immuneACCESS repertoire file appears here via TCRdb, limited to in-frame rearrangements. These files lack a portion of the clones; in checked studies, under half of the deficit traces to unresolved V genes, and the cause of the others is not known. The V and J calls and clone size come from that table; D and trimming were worked out from the DNA. This sample comprises roughly 120,000 clones, just under 80% of them detected only once. The ten largest make up less than 7% of the sample.

The TCR comes from a man aged 35 to 55 with glioma. This specimen was PBMCs, taken from a glioma patient whose treatment included an IDH1 peptide vaccine. The rearranged segments are TRBV7-6 and TRBJ1-4; the junction holds 7 bases that match TRBD1. The CDR3 region: CASSLTGDRGEKLFF. DNA sequence: TGTGCCAGCAGCCTAACAGGGGATCGGGGTGAAAAACTGTTTTTT.